This T cell receptor beta chain was captured by sequencing in a study of radiotherapy plus CTLA-4 blockade in lung cancer. Germline-derived CDR1 and CDR2 are KGHSH and LQKENI. This CDR3 contains 16 residues. V lost 5 bases, J lost 0 bases, and 15 bases lay in between. Here immunoSEQ multiplex PCR was the method, and the copy in TCRdb shows in-frame clones only, minus some. The sample lists 80,000 to 100,000 clones; about 90% were seen once. The V call is TRBV18, the J call TRBJ2-3; possibly TRBD2 for D (6 bases). The receptor comes from a human donor with non-small cell lung cancer that progressed on radiotherapy plus ipilimumab. The source was peripheral blood, collected from a patient treated with radiotherapy plus ipilimumab. CDR3 in DNA: TGTGCCAGCTCAACCCTGGGGGGATCTAGCACAGATACGCAGTATTTT. Translated, it gives CASSTLGGSSTDTQYF.